Below, 18 T cell receptor beta chains from the same sample are listed, as sequenced in a study of response to subunit inactivated influenza vaccine. TCRdb ran MiXCR on the RT-PCR reads and lists one entry per CDR3 protein. The sample has 530,000 or so distinct CDR3 sequences; about 11% are singletons. The starting material was PBMCs from blood, obtained on the day of vaccination. These receptors were obtained from a man aged 50 to 60 who received an inactivated influenza vaccine.

This clonotype has just a few counts. The rearrangement links TRBV4-3 to TRBJ2-7, with D possibly matching TRBD2 (6 bases). Trimming removed 3 bases from V and 2 bases from J, with 20 bases in between. Germline-derived CDR1 and CDR2 are LGHNA and YSLEER. This CDR3 comprises 17 residues. This CDR3 is CASSHQPTNGRPYEQYF. The CDR3 DNA reads as TGCGCCAGCAGCCACCAACCGACTAACGGGAGACCCTACGAGCAGTACTTC.

This clonotype was counted between two and nine times. The CDR3, as DNA: TGTGCCAGCAGTTACCTCGGAGGGTCACCCCTCCACTTT. It encodes CASSYLGGSPLHF. The genes are TRBV6-5 and TRBJ1-6; D unclear. Germline V gene lookup returns CDR1 MNHEY and CDR2 SVGAGI. This CDR3 has 13 amino acids. V lost 2 bases, J lost 10 bases, and 9 bases lay in between.

This clonotype was recorded at least ten times. The genes are TRBV29-1 and TRBJ2-1; 7 bases match TRBD1. The CDR3 covers 15 residues. The V gene end was trimmed by 1 base and the J gene end by 12 bases; junction bases not matched to a gene: 15. The germline gives CDR1 SQVTM, CDR2 ANQGSEA. The CDR3 DNA reads TGCAGCGTTGAAGCCCCGGGACAGAGGCTTTCTCGGCAGTTCTTC. Residues: CSVEAPGQRLSRQFF.

The genes are TRBV2 and TRBJ2-3; TRBD1 might be the D (6 bases). Trimming removed 4 bases from V and 3 bases from J, with 11 bases in between. Per germline, CDR1 SNHLY and CDR2 FYNNEI. This CDR3 region has 14 residues. For the CDR3, the DNA is TGTGCCAGCAGTGCCAGGGGCGCGACAGATACGCAGTATTTT. Its protein is CASSARGATDTQYF.

There are a few counts of this clonotype. J is TRBJ2-3 and V is TRBV7-3, with TRBD2 as a possible D gene (6 bases). From germline, CDR1 is SGHTA and CDR2 FQGTGA. The CDR3 loop spans 15 amino acids. V lost 4 bases to trimming and J lost 3 bases, with 14 bases between them. The CDR3 DNA is TGTGCCAGCAGCTCGAGCCCCGGAGGGACAGATACGCAGTATTTT. Encoded protein: CASSSSPGGTDTQYF.

V gene TRBV2 combines with J gene TRBJ2-1; 9 nucleotides line up with TRBD2. CDR3 length: 19 amino acids. V gave up 4 bases and J gave up 6 bases; unmatched junction bases: 19. Germline V gene lookup returns CDR1 SNHLY and CDR2 FYNNEI. The CDR3 loop is CASSGAGVLSSGATNEQFF. The DNA for the CDR3 is TGTGCCAGCAGTGGGGCAGGGGTACTCTCTAGCGGGGCCACCAATGAGCAGTTCTTC.

For this clonotype: One base away lies a much larger clone, so this may be a sequencing read error. The chain couples TRBV5-1 to TRBJ1-5; the D gene is possibly TRBD1 (5 bases). CDR1 and CDR2 from the germline V gene are SGHRS and YFSETQ. The CDR3 has 14 amino acids. Trimming left V 4 bases short and J 10 bases short, with 18 bases between. The CDR3 spells CASSPDGGGHPQHF. The DNA for the CDR3 is TGCGCCAGCAGCCCGGACGGGGGGGGTCATCCCCAGCATTTT.

The CDR3 nucleotides read TGTGCCACCAGCGGATCCGGGACAGGGGTCATCCAAGAGACCCAGTACTTC. It encodes CATSGSGTGVIQETQYF. V and J are TRBV15 and TRBJ2-5; 10 nucleotides line up with TRBD1. The germline V gene encodes CDR1 LNHNV and CDR2 YYDKDF (reference sequence). This CDR3 has 17 residues. After removal of 5 bases from V and 1 base from J, the junction contained 10 bases not matched to a gene.

This clonotype has only a few counts. The chain joins TRBV7-2 to TRBJ1-6, with D possibly being TRBD1 (6 bases). Trimming stripped 4 bases from V and 8 bases from J, with 18 bases between. From germline, CDR1 is SGHTA and CDR2 FQGNSA. The CDR3 spans 16 residues. CDR3 nucleotides: TGTGCCAGCAGCTCCAATTACAGGGCAGGGGATTCACCCCTCCACTTT. Protein product: CASSSNYRAGDSPLHF.

There are a few counts of this clonotype. CDR3: CAISVGGGDTEAFF. The CDR3 nucleotides read TGTGCCATCAGTGTTGGAGGGGGGGACACTGAAGCTTTCTTT. The chain couples TRBV10-3 to TRBJ1-1; tentative D call: TRBD1 (6 bases). The CDR3 runs to 14 residues. Germline values: CDR1 ENHRY, CDR2 SYGVKD. V lost 4 bases, J lost 3 bases, and 12 bases lay in between.

V and J are TRBV5-1 and TRBJ1-1; the D gene is possibly TRBD1 (5 bases). The germline V gene has CDR1 SGHRS and CDR2 YFSETQ. The CDR3 totals 16 residues. With 0 bases removed from V and 0 bases from J, the gap between germline ends came to 12 bases. The CDR3 sequence: CASSLAGLHMNTEAFF. DNA for the CDR3: TGCGCCAGCAGCTTGGCGGGGCTGCACATGAACACTGAAGCTTTCTTT.

The J gene is TRBJ2-1, the V gene TRBV7-9; D is unresolved. With 7 bases removed from V and 8 bases from J, the gap between germline ends came to 18 bases. CDR1 and CDR2 from the germline V gene are SEHNR and FQNEAQ (reference sequence). This CDR3 spans 14 amino acids. For the CDR3, the DNA is TGTGCCAGCAACTCACGAAGCTTATCACATGAGCAGTTCTTC. As protein: CASNSRSLSHEQFF.

The chain recombines TRBV7-8 with TRBJ1-1, with 9 bases aligning to TRBD1. The germline CDR1 and CDR2 sequences are SGHVS and FQNEAQ. Trimming took 2 bases from V and 0 from J; bases not matched to a gene: 16. This CDR3 has 20 residues. The DNA for the CDR3 is TGTGCCAGCAGCTTATCGAGGACAGGGGTCAGGGGCGGTATGAACACTGAAGCTTTCTTT. Translation gives CASSLSRTGVRGGMNTEAFF.

The chain carries TRBV5-1 and TRBJ2-3, with D perhaps matching TRBD2 (5 bases). V was shortened by 5 bases and J by 2 bases, with 18 bases between the two germline ends. The length of the CDR3 is 16 residues. Germline loops: CDR1 SGHRS, CDR2 YFSETQ. DNA for the CDR3: TGCGCCAGCAGACGTACCGGACTGGCTACCACAGATACGCAGTATTTT. This encodes CASRRTGLATTDTQYF.

For the CDR3, the DNA is TGTGCCAGCAGAGCCGGGACAGGGACTTCACCCCTCCACTTT. Protein product: CASRAGTGTSPLHF. The rearrangement links TRBV6-1 to TRBJ1-6; TRBD1 matches 9 bases. The V gene end was trimmed by 6 bases and the J gene end by 9 bases; junction bases not matched to a gene: 6. CDR3 length: 14 amino acids. Germline CDR1 MNHNS, CDR2 SASEGT.

V and J are TRBV20-1 and TRBJ2-3, with 9 nucleotides matching TRBD2. Germline lookup yields CDR1 DFQATT and CDR2 SNEGSKA (reference sequence). The CDR3 is made up of 15 amino acids. Trimming at V came to 6 bases and at J to 9 bases, leaving 16 bases not matched to a gene. CDR3 in DNA: TGCAGTGCCCGTAGCGGGAGTGTCTGGGTAGACACGCAGTATTTT. Amino acid sequence: CSARSGSVWVDTQYF.

The sample holds a few counts of this clonotype. This chain uses TRBV5-5 with TRBJ2-1; TRBD2 matches at 10 bases. The germline V gene encodes CDR1 SGHKS and CDR2 YYEKEE (reference sequence). V dropped 4 bases and J dropped 2; count of bases not matched to a gene: 9. The CDR3 totals 17 residues. Here the CDR3 reads CASSLQPTSGAYNEQFF. CDR3 in DNA: TGTGCCAGCAGCCTCCAACCAACTAGCGGGGCCTACAATGAGCAGTTCTTC.

This clonotype was detected many times. One junction end does not reproduce the germline sequence, and a read error may be involved. The rearrangement joins TRBV20-1 to TRBJ2-7; possible D gene TRBD1, 6 bases. Germline loops: CDR1 DFQATT, CDR2 SNEGSKA (reference sequence). The CDR3 spans 9 residues. The CDR3 DNA follows: TGCAGTCCGGGGCAGGGGATTGACTTC. Residues: CSPGQGIDF.